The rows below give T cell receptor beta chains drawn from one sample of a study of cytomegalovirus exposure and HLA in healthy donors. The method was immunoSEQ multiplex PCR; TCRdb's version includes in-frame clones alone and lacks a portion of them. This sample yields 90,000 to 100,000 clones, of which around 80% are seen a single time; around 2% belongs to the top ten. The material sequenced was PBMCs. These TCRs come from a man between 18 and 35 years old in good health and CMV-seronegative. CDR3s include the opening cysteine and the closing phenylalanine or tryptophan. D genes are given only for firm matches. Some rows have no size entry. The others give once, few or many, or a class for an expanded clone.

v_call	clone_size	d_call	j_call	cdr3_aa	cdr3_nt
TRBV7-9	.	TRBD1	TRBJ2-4	CASSLEQGSNIQYF	TGTGCCAGCAGCTTAGAACAGGGGTCAAACATTCAGTACTTC
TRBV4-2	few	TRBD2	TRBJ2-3	CASSQDHSGGADTQYF	TGTGCCAGCAGCCAAGATCACAGCGGGGGGGCTGATACGCAGTATTTT
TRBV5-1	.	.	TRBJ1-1	CASSYDRNTEAFF	TGCGCCAGCAGCTATGACAGGAACACTGAAGCTTTCTTT
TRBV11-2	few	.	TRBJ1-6	CASSPLRAGWNSPLHF	TGTGCCAGCAGCCCCCTTCGGGCAGGGTGGAATTCACCCCTCCACTTT
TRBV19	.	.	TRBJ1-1	CASQSNRRTFF	TGTGCCAGTCAAAGTAACAGGCGGACTTTCTTT
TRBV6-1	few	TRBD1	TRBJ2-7	CASSVTGEREQYF	TGTGCCAGCAGTGTTACAGGGGAGCGCGAGCAGTACTTC
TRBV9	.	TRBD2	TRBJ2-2	CASSGLAVNTGELFF	TGTGCCAGCAGCGGACTAGCGGTGAACACCGGGGAGCTGTTTTTT
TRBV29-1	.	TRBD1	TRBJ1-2	CSVDEGQNYGYTF	TGCAGCGTTGATGAGGGACAGAACTATGGCTACACCTTC
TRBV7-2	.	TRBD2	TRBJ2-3	CASSSGTSGVVDTQYF	TGTGCCAGCAGCAGCGGGACTAGCGGGGTTGTAGATACGCAGTATTTT
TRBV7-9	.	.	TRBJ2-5	CASSPRGPETQYF	TGTGCCAGCAGCCCAAGGGGCCCGGAGACCCAGTACTTC
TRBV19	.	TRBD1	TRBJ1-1	CASSGSGQGTEAFF	TGTGCCAGTAGTGGTTCGGGACAGGGGACTGAAGCTTTCTTT
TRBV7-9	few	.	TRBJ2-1	CASSFSIRYEQFF	TGTGCCAGCAGCTTTAGTATTCGGTATGAGCAGTTCTTC
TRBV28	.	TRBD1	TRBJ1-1	CASSSSRRGGSYTEAFF	TGTGCCAGCAGTTCGTCCCGGCGAGGGGGCTCATACACTGAAGCTTTCTTT
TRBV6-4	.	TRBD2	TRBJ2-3	CASSASGRTDTQYF	TGTGCCAGCAGTGCTAGCGGGCGCACAGATACGCAGTATTTT
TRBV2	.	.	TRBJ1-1	CASRGRGGANTEAFF	TGTGCCAGCAGGGGGCGGGGGGGGGCGAACACTGAAGCTTTCTTT
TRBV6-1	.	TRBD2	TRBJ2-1	CASSEEIEVLAGSLDEQFF	TGTGCCAGCAGTGAAGAGATAGAAGTCCTAGCGGGGTCCCTCGATGAGCAGTTCTTC
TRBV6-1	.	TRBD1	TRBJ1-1	CASPRDRNTEAFF	TGTGCCAGCCCCCGGGACAGGAACACTGAAGCTTTCTTT
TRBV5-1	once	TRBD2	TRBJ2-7	CASSITTSGGSYEQYF	TGCGCCAGCAGCATCACGACTAGCGGGGGTTCCTACGAGCAGTACTTC
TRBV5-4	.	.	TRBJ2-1	CASSLAGDDEQFF	TGTGCCAGCAGCTTGGCCGGGGATGATGAGCAGTTCTTC
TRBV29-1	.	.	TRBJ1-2	CSVSQLYGYTF	TGCAGCGTTTCCCAACTCTATGGCTACACCTTC
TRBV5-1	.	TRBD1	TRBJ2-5	CASSLVGTAVQETQYF	TGCGCCAGCAGCTTGGTTGGGACAGCAGTCCAAGAGACCCAGTACTTC
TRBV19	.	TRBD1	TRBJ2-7	CASRGIQGPQGEQYF	TGTGCCAGTAGGGGAATACAGGGGCCTCAAGGCGAGCAGTACTTC
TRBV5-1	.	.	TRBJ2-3	CASSLGIGGQDTQYF	TGCGCCAGCAGCTTGGGGATAGGGGGTCAAGATACGCAGTATTTT
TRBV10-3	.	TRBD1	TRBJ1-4	CAVKGQGGNEKLFF	TGTGCCGTCAAGGGACAGGGGGGGAATGAAAAACTGTTTTTT
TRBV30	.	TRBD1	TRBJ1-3	CAWSSGTAGNTIYF	TGTGCCTGGAGTTCCGGGACAGCGGGAAACACCATATATTTT
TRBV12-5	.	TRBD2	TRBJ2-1	CASGLPAGGSYNEQFF	TGTGCTAGTGGTCTTCCAGCGGGGGGGTCCTACAATGAGCAGTTCTTC
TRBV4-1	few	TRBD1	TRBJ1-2	CASSQEAGGFGYTF	TGCGCCAGCAGCCAAGAGGCAGGGGGCTTTGGCTACACCTTC
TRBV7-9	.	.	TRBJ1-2	CASSQTQGSGYTF	TGTGCCAGCAGCCAAACTCAGGGATCTGGCTACACCTTC